This TCR beta chain originates from a study of T cell responses to AZD1222 COVID-19 vaccine. Samples with a second dose at about 4 or about 12 weeks were pooled together. Study outcomes and limitations: Researchers report vaccine-associated CD4 TCRs spanning spike, with dominance at 160-218 and 743-854. Among spike-specific TCRs, nearly half reportedly target unmutated variant regions.

The count of this clone is one. Its specificity is not known. Produced via immunoSEQ multiplex PCR; TCRdb's table is partial and in-frame only. The data show about 160,000 clones, roughly 90% seen once. Between the trimmed V and J ends, which lost 7 bases and 2 bases, there was a span of 8 bases. The CDR3 is 13 residues long. Germline V CDR1 and CDR2: MNHEY, SVGAGI. This rearrangement joins TRBV6-5 to TRBJ2-2, with a tentative D call TRBD1 (6 bases). Sequences were derived from peripheral blood, sampled 28 days after the second AZD1222 dose. The sequence came from an adult who received the AZD1222 COVID-19 vaccine. The CDR3 nucleotides are TGTGCCAGCACAGGGACAAACACCGGGGAGCTGTTTTTT. Amino acids: CASTGTNTGELFF.